This TCR beta chain derives from a study of shared clonotypes between healthy human individuals. Study conclusions and caveats: Apart from blood, nothing was sampled; tissue repertoires likely differ.

The CDR3 consists of 14 residues. Trimming removed 4 bases from V and 6 bases from J, with 17 bases in between. Per germline, CDR1 SGHDT and CDR2 YYEEEE. Libraries were prepared by immunoSEQ multiplex PCR; TCRdb keeps only in-frame clonotypes and omits some of them. The data hold around 2.5 million clones, with 80% to 95% observed a single time. About this clone: What it recognizes is unknown.

This TCR was sampled from a man in his late teens or twenties in good health. Some clones in this sample may be carry-over from other donors' samples. The V call is TRBV5-6, the J call TRBJ2-7; D could derive from TRBD1 or TRBD2 (5 bases each). The material sequenced was naive CD4+ T cells from PBMCs. The subset: CD45RA+ positively selected. The CDR3 is CASSVRAGLAEQYF. CDR3 in DNA: TGTGCCAGCAGCGTGAGGGCAGGGCTGGCCGAGCAGTACTTC.